What follows describes a single TCR beta chain. The sample comes from a study of blood T cells in healthy people across ages. Study-wide background: Template switching caught about one barcoded beta molecule for each two T cells.

PCR was performed a second time for roughly 7 to 12 cycles using a sample-barcoded 5' primer and a J-beta primer mix. TCRdb reanalysed the 5' RACE reads using MiXCR and keeps one entry per CDR3 protein. The data contain some 920,000 distinct CDR3 sequences, about 53% of them singletons. The germline V gene encodes CDR1 SGHNT and CDR2 YENEEA. Trimming stripped 5 bases from V and 11 bases from J, with 27 bases between. The CDR3 length is 16 residues. The clonotype was recovered from a woman aged 60-70 years in good health. This rearrangement joins TRBV11-3 to TRBJ2-5; unclear D gene. The specimen sequenced was blood. The CDR3 DNA follows: TGTGCCAGCAGCCCCCGGTCCCAAACACAAAACAATGAGCAGTACTTC. Protein product: CASSPRSQTQNNEQYF.